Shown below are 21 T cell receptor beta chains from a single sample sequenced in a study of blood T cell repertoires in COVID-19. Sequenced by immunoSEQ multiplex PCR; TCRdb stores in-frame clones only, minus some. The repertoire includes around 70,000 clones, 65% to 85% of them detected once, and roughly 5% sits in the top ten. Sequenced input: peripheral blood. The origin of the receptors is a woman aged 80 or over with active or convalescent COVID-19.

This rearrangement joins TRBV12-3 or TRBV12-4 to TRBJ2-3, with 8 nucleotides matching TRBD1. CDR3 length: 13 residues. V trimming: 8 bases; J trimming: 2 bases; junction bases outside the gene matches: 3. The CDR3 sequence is CASGTGNTDTQYF. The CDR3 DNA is TGTGCCAGCGGGACAGGTAACACAGATACGCAGTATTTT.

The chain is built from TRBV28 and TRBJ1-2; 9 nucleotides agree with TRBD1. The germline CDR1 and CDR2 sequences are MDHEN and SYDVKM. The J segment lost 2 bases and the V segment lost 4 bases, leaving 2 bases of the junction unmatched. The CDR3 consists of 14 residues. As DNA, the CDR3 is TGTGCCAGCAGTTCGGGACAGGGAAACTATGGCTACACCTTC. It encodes CASSSGQGNYGYTF.

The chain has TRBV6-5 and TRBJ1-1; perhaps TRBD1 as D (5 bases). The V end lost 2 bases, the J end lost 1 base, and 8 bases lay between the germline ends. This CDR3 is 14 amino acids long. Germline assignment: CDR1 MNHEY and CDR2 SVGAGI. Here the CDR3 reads CASSYVRANTEAFF. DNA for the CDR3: TGTGCCAGCAGTTACGTCAGGGCGAACACTGAAGCTTTCTTT.

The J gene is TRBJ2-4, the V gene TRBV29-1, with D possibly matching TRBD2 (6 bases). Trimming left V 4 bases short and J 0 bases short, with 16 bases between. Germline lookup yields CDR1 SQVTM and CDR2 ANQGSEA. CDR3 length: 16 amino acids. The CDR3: CSVGFWGELAKNIQYF. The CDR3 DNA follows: TGCAGCGTTGGTTTTTGGGGGGAACTAGCCAAAAACATTCAGTACTTC. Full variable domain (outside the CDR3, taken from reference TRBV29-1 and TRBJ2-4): SAVISQKPSRDICQRGTSLTIQCQVDSQVTMMFWYRQQPGQSLTLIATANQGSEATYESGFVIDKFPISRPNLTFSTLTVSNMSPEDSSIYLCSVGFWGELAKNIQYFGAGTRLSVL.

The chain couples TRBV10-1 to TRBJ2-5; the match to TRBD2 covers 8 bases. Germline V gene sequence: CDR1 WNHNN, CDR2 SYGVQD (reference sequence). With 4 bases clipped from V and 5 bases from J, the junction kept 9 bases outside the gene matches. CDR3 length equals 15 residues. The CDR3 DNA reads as TGCGCCAGCAGTGGTGGAGCGGGGGTTGTGGAGACCCAGTACTTC. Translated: CASSGGAGVVETQYF.

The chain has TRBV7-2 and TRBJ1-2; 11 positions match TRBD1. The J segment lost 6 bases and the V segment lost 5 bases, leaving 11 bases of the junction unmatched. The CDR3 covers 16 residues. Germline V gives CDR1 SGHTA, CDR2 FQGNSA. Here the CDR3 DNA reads TGTGCCAGCAGCCCTAGCTTGGGGACAGGGGGTGATGGCTACACCTTC. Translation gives CASSPSLGTGGDGYTF.

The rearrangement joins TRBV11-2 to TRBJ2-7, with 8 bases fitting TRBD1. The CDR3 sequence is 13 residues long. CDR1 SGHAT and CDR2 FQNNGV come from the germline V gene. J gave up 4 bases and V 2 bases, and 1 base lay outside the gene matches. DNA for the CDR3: TGTGCCAGCAGCTTACAGGGGGCGTACGAGCAGTACTTC. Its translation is CASSLQGAYEQYF.

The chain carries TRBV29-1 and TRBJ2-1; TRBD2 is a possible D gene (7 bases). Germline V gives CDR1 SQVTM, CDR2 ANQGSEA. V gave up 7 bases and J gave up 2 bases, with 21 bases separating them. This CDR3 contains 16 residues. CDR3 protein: CSAGGRQGLTYNEQFF. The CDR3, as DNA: TGCAGCGCCGGGGGGCGTCAGGGACTAACCTACAATGAGCAGTTCTTC.

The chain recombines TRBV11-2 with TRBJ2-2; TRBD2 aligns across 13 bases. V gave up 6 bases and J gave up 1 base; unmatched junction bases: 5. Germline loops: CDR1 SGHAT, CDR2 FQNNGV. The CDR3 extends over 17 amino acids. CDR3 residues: CASRQLAGGMNTGELFF. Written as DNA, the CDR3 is TGTGCCAGCAGACAACTAGCGGGGGGGATGAACACCGGGGAGCTGTTTTTT.

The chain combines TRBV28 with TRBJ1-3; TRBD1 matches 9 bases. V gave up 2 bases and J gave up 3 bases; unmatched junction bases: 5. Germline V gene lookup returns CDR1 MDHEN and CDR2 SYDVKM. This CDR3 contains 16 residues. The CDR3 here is CASSLSLTGGGNTIYF. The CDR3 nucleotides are TGTGCCAGCAGTTTAAGCCTGACAGGGGGTGGAAACACCATATATTTT.

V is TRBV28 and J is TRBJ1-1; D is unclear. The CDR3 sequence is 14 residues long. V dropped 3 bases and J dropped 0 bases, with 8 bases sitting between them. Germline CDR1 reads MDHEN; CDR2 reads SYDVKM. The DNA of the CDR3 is TGTGCCAGCAGTTTTGAGGGAGTGAACACTGAAGCTTTCTTT. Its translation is CASSFEGVNTEAFF.

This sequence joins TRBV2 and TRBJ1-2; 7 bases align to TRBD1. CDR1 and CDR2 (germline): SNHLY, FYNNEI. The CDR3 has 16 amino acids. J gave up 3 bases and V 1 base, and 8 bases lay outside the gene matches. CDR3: CASSEGRGQGDYGYTF. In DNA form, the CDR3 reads TGTGCCAGCAGTGAAGGTCGTGGTCAGGGGGACTATGGCTACACCTTC.

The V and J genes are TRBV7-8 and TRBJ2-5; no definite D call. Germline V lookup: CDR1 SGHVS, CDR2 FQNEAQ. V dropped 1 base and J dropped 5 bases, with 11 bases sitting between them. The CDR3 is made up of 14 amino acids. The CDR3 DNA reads TGTGCCAGCAGCTTAGGACGAGGAGACGAGACCCAGTACTTC. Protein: CASSLGRGDETQYF.

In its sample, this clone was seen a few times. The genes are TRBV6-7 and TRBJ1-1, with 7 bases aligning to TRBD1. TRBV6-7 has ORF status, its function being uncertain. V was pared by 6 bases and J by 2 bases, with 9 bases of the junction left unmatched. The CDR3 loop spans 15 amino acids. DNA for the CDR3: TGTGCCAGCAGCCTACAGGGGATTAATAACACTGAAGCTTTCTTT. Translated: CASSLQGINNTEAFF.

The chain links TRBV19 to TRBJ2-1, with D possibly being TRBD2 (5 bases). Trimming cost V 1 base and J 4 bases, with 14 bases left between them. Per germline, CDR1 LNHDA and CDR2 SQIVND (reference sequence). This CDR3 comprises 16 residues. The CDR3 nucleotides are TGTGCCAGTAGTATAGCGGGCCAGCGGAAATACAATGAGCAGTTCTTC. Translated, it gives CASSIAGQRKYNEQFF.

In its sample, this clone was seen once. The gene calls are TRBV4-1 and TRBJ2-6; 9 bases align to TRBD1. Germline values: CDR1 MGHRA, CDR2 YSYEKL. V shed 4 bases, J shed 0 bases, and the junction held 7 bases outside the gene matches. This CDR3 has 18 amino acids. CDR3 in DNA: TGCGCCAGCAGCCTTACAGGGGGCGCCTCCTCTGGGGCCAACGTCCTGACTTTC. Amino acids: CASSLTGGASSGANVLTF.

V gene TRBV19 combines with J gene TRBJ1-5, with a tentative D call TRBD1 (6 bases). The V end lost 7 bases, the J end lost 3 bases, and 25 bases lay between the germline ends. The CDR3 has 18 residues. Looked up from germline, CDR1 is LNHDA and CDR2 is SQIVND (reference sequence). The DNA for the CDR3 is TGTGCCAGTATTCCCCCCAGCACGGGGACATACTCCAATCAGCCCCAGCATTTT. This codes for CASIPPSTGTYSNQPQHF.

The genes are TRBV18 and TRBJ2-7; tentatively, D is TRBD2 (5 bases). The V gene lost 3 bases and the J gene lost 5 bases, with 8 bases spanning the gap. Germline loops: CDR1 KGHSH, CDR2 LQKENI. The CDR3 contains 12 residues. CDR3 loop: CASSPTSNEQYF. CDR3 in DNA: TGTGCCAGCTCACCCACTAGTAACGAGCAGTACTTC. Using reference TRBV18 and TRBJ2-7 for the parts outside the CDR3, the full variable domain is NAGVMQNPRHLVRRRGQEARLRCSPMKGHSHVYWYRQLPEEGLKFMVYLQKENIIDESGMPKERFSAEFPKEGPSILRIQQVVRGDSAAYFCASSPTSNEQYFGPGTRLTVT.

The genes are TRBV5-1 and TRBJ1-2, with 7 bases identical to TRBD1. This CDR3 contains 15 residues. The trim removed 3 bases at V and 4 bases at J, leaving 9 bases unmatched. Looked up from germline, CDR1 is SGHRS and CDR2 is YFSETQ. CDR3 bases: TGCGCCAGCAGCTCTTCATCGACAGGGCTCTATGGCTACACCTTC. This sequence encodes CASSSSSTGLYGYTF.

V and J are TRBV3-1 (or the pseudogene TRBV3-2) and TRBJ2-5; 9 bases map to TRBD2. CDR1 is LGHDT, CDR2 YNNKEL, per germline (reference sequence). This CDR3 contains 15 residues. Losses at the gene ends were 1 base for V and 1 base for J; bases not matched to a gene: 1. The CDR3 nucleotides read TGTGCCAGCAGCCAAGTGACTAGCGGCCAAGAGACCCAGTACTTC. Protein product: CASSQVTSGQETQYF.

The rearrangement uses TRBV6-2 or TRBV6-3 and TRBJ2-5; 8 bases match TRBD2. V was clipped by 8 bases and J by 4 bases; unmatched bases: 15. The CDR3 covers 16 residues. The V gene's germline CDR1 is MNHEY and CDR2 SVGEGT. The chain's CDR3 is CASRQAGTRARETQYF. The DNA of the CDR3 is TGTGCCAGCCGCCAAGCCGGGACTAGGGCCAGAGAGACCCAGTACTTC.